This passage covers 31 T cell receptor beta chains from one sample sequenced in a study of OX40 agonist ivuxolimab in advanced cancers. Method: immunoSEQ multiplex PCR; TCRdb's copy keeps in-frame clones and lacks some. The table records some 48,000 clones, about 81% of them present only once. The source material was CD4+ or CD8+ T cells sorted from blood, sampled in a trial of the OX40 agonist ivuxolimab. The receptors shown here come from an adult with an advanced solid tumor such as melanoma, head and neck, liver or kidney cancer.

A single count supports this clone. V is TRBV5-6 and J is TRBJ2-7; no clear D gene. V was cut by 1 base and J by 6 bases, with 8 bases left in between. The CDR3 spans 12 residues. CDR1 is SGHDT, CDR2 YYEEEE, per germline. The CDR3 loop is CASSLISSEQYF. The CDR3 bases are TGTGCCAGCAGCTTGATCAGCTCCGAGCAGTACTTC.

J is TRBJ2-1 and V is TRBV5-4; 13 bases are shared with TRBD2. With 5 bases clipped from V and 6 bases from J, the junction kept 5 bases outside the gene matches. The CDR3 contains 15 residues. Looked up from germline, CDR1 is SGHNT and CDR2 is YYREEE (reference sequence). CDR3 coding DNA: TGTGCCAGCAGTAGACTAGCGGGAGGTCTCAATGAGCAGTTCTTC. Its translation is CASSRLAGGLNEQFF.

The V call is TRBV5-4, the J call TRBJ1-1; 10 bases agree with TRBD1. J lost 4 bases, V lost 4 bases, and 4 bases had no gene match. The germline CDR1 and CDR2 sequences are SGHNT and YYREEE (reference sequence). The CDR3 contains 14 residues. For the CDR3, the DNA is TGTGCCAGCAGCGGGGACAGGGGATTCACTGAAGCTTTCTTT. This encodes CASSGDRGFTEAFF.

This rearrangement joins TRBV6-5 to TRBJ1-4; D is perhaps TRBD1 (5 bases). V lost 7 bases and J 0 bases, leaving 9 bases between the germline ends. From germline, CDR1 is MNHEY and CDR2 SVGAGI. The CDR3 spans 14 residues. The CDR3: CASTRDATNEKLFF. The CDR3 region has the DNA TGTGCCAGCACAAGGGACGCAACTAATGAAAAACTGTTTTTT.

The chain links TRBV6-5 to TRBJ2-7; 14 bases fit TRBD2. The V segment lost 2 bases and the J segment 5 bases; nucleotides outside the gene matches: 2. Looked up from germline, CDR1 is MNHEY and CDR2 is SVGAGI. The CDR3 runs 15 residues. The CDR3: CASSYTGLAGDEQYF. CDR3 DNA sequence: TGTGCCAGCAGTTACACGGGACTAGCGGGAGACGAGCAGTACTTC.

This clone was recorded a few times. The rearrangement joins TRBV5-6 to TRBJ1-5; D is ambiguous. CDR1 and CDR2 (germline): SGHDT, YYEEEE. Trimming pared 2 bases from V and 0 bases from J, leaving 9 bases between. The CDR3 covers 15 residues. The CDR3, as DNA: TGTGCCAGCAGCTTTTCAGTGGCTAGCAATCAGCCCCAGCATTTT. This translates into CASSFSVASNQPQHF.

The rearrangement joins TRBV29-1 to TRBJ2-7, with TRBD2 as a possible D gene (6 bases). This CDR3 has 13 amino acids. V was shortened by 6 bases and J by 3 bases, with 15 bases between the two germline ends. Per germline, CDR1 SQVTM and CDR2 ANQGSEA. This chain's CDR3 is CSVLGGGGYEQYF. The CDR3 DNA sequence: TGCAGCGTCCTGGGTGGGGGAGGCTACGAGCAGTACTTC.

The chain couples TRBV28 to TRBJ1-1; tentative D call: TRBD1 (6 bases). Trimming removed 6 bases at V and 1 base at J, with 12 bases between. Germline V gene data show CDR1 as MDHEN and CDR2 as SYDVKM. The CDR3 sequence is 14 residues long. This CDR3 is CASRVGQSNTEAFF. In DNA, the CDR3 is TGTGCCAGCAGGGTCGGACAGTCGAACACTGAAGCTTTCTTT.

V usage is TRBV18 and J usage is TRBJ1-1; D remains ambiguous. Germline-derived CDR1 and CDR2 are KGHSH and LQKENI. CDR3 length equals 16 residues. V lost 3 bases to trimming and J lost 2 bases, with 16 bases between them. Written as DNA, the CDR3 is TGTGCCAGCTCACCCTCGTCCCGGCCGTTCAACACTGAAGCTTTCTTT. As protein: CASSPSSRPFNTEAFF.

CDR3 residues: CAISGQGGNQPQHF. In DNA form, the CDR3 reads TGTGCCATCTCGGGACAGGGAGGGAATCAGCCCCAGCATTTT. V gene TRBV10-3 combines with J gene TRBJ1-5; 9 bases are a match to TRBD1. This CDR3 is 14 amino acids long. The ends lost 8 bases at V and 4 bases at J; junction bases unmatched: 6. CDR1 and CDR2 from the germline V gene are ENHRY and SYGVKD.

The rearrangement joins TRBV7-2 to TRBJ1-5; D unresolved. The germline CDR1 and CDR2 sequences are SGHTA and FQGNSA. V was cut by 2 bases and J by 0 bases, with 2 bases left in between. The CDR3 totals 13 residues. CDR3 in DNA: TGTGCCAGCAGCTTACTTAGCAATCAGCCCCAGCATTTT. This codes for CASSLLSNQPQHF.

DNA for the CDR3: TGCAGCGTTGAAGAAGGGGCCAAAAACATTCAGTACTTC. Its translation is CSVEEGAKNIQYF. V gene TRBV29-1 combines with J gene TRBJ2-4; no reliable D call. Trimming removed 0 bases at V and 1 base at J, with 4 bases between. Germline CDR1 reads SQVTM; CDR2 reads ANQGSEA. The CDR3 contains 13 residues.

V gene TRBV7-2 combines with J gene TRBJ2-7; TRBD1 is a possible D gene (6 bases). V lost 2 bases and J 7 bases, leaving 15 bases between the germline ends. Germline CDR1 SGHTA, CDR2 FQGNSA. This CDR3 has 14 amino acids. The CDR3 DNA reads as TGTGCCAGCAGCTTAATGTCAGGGGTCTGGGAGCAGTACTTC. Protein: CASSLMSGVWEQYF.

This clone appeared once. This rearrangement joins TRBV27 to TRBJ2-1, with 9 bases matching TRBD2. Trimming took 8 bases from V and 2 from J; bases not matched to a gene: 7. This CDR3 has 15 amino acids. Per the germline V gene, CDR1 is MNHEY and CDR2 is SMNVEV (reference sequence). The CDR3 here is CASSSGDAAYNEQFF. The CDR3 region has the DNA TGTGCCAGCTCTAGCGGGGACGCTGCCTACAATGAGCAGTTCTTC.

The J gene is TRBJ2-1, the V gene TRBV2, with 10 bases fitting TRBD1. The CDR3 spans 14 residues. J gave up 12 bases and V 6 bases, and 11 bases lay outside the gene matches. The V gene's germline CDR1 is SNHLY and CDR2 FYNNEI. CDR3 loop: CASSLETGGEGQFF. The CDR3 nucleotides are TGTGCCAGCAGCCTTGAGACAGGGGGCGAGGGGCAGTTCTTC.

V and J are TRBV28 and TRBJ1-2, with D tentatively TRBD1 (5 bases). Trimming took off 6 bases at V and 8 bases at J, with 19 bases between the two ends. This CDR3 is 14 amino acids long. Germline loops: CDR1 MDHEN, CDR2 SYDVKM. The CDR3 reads CASREGGVPGGYTF. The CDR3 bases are TGTGCCAGCAGGGAGGGAGGGGTCCCAGGCGGCTACACCTTC.

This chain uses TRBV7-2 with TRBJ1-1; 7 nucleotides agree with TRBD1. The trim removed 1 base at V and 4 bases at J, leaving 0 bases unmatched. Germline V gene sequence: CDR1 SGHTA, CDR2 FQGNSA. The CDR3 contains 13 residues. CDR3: CASSLGTGTEAFF. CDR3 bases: TGTGCCAGCAGCTTAGGGACAGGCACTGAAGCTTTCTTT.

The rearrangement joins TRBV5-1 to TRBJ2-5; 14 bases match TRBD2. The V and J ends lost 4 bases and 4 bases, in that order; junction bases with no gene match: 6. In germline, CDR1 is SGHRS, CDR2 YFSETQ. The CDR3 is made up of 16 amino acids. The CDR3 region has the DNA TGCGCCAGCAGCACCGGGACTAGCGGGAGCACAGAGACCCAGTACTTC. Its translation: CASSTGTSGSTETQYF.

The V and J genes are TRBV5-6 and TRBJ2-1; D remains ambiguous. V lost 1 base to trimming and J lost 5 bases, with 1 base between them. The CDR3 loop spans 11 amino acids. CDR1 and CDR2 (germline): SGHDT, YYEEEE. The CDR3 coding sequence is TGTGCCAGCAGCTTGAACAATGAGCAGTTCTTC. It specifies CASSLNNEQFF.

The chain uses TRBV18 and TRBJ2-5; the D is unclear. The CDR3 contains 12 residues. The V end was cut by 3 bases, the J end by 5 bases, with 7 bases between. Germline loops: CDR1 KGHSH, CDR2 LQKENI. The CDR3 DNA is TGTGCCAGCTCACCTGATAGGGAGACCCAGTACTTC. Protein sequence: CASSPDRETQYF.

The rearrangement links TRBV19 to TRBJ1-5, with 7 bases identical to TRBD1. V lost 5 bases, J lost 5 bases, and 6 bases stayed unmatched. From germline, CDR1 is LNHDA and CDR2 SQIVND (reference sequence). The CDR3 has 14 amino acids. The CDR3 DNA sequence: TGTGCCAGTAGTGCGCAGGGGGGGGATCAGCCCCAGCATTTT. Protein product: CASSAQGGDQPQHF.

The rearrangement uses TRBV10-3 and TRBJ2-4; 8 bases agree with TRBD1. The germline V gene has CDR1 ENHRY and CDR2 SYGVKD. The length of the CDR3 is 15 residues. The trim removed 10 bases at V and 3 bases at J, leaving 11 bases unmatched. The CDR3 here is CATAGDRGDKNIQYF. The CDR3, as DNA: TGTGCCACCGCAGGCGACAGGGGAGACAAAAACATTCAGTACTTC.

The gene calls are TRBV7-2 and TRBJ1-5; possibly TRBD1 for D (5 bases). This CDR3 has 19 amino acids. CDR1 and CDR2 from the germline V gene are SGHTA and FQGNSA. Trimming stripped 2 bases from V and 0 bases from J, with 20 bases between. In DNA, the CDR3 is TGTGCCAGCAGCTTAAGATACGGCCCAGGGATGGATAGCAATCAGCCCCAGCATTTT. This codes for CASSLRYGPGMDSNQPQHF.

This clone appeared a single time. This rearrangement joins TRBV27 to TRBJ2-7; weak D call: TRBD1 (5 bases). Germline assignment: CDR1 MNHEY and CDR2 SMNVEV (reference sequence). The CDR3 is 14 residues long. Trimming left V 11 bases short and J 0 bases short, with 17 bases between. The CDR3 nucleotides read TGTGCCCTTCTCTCGCAGGGATCCTCCTACGAGCAGTACTTC. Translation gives CALLSQGSSYEQYF.

The CDR3 sequence is CSARGQGENTEAFF. The CDR3 DNA sequence: TGCAGCGCAAGGGGGCAGGGGGAGAACACTGAAGCTTTCTTT. The J gene is TRBJ1-1, the V gene TRBV29-1; 7 bases agree with TRBD1. The CDR3 has 14 residues. The germline CDR1 and CDR2 sequences are SQVTM and ANQGSEA. With 7 bases clipped from V and 1 base from J, the junction kept 9 bases outside the gene matches.

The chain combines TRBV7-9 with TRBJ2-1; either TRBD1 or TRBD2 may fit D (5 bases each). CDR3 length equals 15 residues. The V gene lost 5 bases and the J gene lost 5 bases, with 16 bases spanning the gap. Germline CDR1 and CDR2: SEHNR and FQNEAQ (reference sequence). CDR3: CASSPLGTGNNEQFF. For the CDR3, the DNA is TGTGCCAGCAGCCCATTAGGGACGGGTAACAATGAGCAGTTCTTC. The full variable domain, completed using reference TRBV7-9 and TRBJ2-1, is DTGVSQNPRHKITKRGQNVTFRCDPISEHNRLYWYRQTLGQGPEFLTYFQNEAQLEKSRLLSDRFSAERPKGSFSTLEIQRTEQGDSAMYLCASSPLGTGNNEQFFGPGTRLTVL.

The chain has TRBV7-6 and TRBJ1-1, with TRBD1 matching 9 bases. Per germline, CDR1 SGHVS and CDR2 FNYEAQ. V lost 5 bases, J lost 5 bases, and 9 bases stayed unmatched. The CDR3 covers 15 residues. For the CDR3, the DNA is TGTGCCAGCAGCCCAACACAGGGGGCGCGAACTGAAGCTTTCTTT. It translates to CASSPTQGARTEAFF. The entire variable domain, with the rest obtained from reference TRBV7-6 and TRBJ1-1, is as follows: GAGVSQSPRYKVTKRGQDVALRCDPISGHVSLYWYRQALGQGPEFLTYFNYEAQQDKSGLPNDRFSAERPEGSISTLTIQRTEQRDSAMYRCASSPTQGARTEAFFGQGTRLTVV.

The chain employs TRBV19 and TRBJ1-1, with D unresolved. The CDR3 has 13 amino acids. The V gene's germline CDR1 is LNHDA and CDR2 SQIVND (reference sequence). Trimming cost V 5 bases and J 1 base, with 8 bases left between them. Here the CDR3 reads CASSATGNTEAFF. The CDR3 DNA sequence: TGTGCCAGTAGTGCCACTGGGAACACTGAAGCTTTCTTT.

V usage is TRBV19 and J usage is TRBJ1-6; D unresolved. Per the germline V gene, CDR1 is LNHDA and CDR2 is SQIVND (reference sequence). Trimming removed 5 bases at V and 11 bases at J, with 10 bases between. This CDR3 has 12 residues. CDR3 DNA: TGTGCCAGTAGTCTACAGTCGGCACCCCTCCACTTT. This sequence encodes CASSLQSAPLHF.

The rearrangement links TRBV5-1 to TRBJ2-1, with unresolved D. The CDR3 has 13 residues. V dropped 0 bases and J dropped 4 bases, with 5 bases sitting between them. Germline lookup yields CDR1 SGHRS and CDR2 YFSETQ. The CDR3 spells CASSLDPYNEQFF. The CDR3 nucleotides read TGCGCCAGCAGCTTGGATCCTTACAATGAGCAGTTCTTC.

The CDR3 nucleotides read TGTGCCAGCACTTTTACCAGGGGAGGGACTGAAGCTTTCTTT. It translates to CASTFTRGGTEAFF. The V gene is TRBV6-5, the J gene TRBJ1-1, with a weak D call TRBD1 (6 bases). The CDR3 contains 14 residues. The ends were cut back, 7 bases at V and 5 bases at J, with 17 bases in the middle. Germline V CDR1 and CDR2: MNHEY, SVGAGI.